These 20 T cell receptor beta chains were sequenced from one sample in a study of T cell responses to AZD1222 COVID-19 vaccine. Only in-frame clones appear in the TCRdb table, and some are missing; sequencing was by immunoSEQ multiplex PCR. The sample records under 200,000 clones, 87% being singletons. Here the sequenced sample was peripheral blood, taken on day 0 of MenACWY control vaccination. The receptors stem from an adult in good health.

Remarks on this clone: This CDR3 is also generated by other DNA sequences in the sample. This chain links TRBV30 with TRBJ2-7; TRBD2 might be the D (6 bases). Germline CDR1 and CDR2: GTSNPN and SVGIG (reference sequence). The CDR3 totals 12 residues. V gave up 4 bases and J gave up 3 bases, with 10 bases separating them. CDR3 amino acids: CAWTRGGYEQYF. The CDR3 DNA is TGTGCCTGGACTAGGGGAGGCTACGAGCAGTACTTC.

The chain joins TRBV7-8 to TRBJ2-1; 9 positions match TRBD2. In germline, CDR1 is SGHVS, CDR2 FQNEAQ. The CDR3 runs to 17 residues. With V trimmed by 7 bases and J by 0 bases, 10 bases remained unmatched. The CDR3 DNA is TGTGCCAGCACCCGGAGGGCGGGAGGGAGCTCCTACAATGAGCAGTTCTTC. Its protein product is CASTRRAGGSSYNEQFF.

The chain couples TRBV15 to TRBJ2-7; no clear D gene. V lost 1 base, J lost 3 bases, and 10 bases lay in between. The CDR3 extends over 14 amino acids. Germline CDR1 is LNHNV and CDR2 is YYDKDF (reference sequence). The CDR3 DNA reads TGTGCCACCAGCAGAGCCGGCCAGAACTACGAGCAGTACTTC. Translating it yields CATSRAGQNYEQYF.

The V gene is TRBV3-1 (or the pseudogene TRBV3-2), the J gene TRBJ1-1; 7 bases map to TRBD1. Germline-derived CDR1 and CDR2 are LGHDT and YNNKEL (reference sequence). The V gene end was trimmed by 0 bases and the J gene end by 4 bases; junction bases not matched to a gene: 2. CDR3 length: 14 residues. The DNA of the CDR3 is TGTGCCAGCAGCCAAGAACAGGGGATCACTGAAGCTTTCTTT. This gives the protein CASSQEQGITEAFF.

The gene calls are TRBV7-9 and TRBJ1-2; D might be TRBD1 (5 bases). Germline lookup yields CDR1 SEHNR and CDR2 FQNEAQ (reference sequence). Trimming took off 3 bases at V and 0 bases at J, with 14 bases between the two ends. The length of the CDR3 is 16 residues. The CDR3 region has the DNA TGTGCCAGCAGCTTGTTGACAGTCCGTTCTAACTATGGCTACACCTTC. Translated: CASSLLTVRSNYGYTF.

For this clone: At the DNA level, this CDR3 is encoded by other sequences in the same sample as well. The rearrangement uses TRBV5-1 and TRBJ2-1, with 7 bases aligning to TRBD1. V lost 0 bases to trimming and J lost 5 bases; unmatched junction nucleotides: 2. Germline CDR1 reads SGHRS; CDR2 reads YFSETQ. This CDR3 comprises 14 residues. The CDR3 reads CASSLGQGNNEQFF. The CDR3 nucleotides are TGCGCCAGCAGCTTGGGACAGGGAAACAATGAGCAGTTCTTC.

The chain links TRBV11-2 to TRBJ2-7; D remains unclear. CDR1 SGHAT and CDR2 FQNNGV come from the germline V gene. The CDR3 has 14 amino acids. V was shortened by 4 bases and J by 2 bases, with 12 bases between the two germline ends. The CDR3 DNA sequence: TGTGCCAGCAGCTCCATAGTGGAAACCTACGAGCAGTACTTC. This gives the protein CASSSIVETYEQYF.

V is TRBV5-4 and J is TRBJ2-1, with D unresolved. This CDR3 comprises 13 residues. Trimming removed 0 bases at V and 7 bases at J, with 8 bases between. In germline, CDR1 is SGHNT, CDR2 YYREEE (reference sequence). In nucleotides, the CDR3 is TGTGCCAGCAGCTTGGATGTCGGGAATGAGCAGTTCTTC. This gives the protein CASSLDVGNEQFF.

The chain links TRBV6-2 or TRBV6-3 to TRBJ1-1; 7 nucleotides match TRBD1. J was trimmed by 3 bases and V by 4 bases; bases with no gene match: 8. CDR1 and CDR2 from the germline V gene are MNHEY and SVGEGT. This CDR3 has 15 residues. The DNA for the CDR3 is TGTGCCAGCAGTTCGGGGCGACAGGGATACACTGAAGCTTTCTTT. It specifies CASSSGRQGYTEAFF.

The chain couples TRBV27 to TRBJ2-1; 7 positions match TRBD2. This CDR3 is built from 15 residues. V gave up 4 bases and J gave up 9 bases; unmatched junction bases: 12. Germline V gene data show CDR1 as MNHEY and CDR2 as SMNVEV (reference sequence). This CDR3 reads CASSSIGGDRIEQFF. CDR3 in DNA: TGTGCCAGCAGTTCCATTGGGGGGGATCGGATTGAGCAGTTCTTC.

The rearrangement links TRBV2 to TRBJ1-5, with TRBD1 matching 9 bases. J was trimmed by 5 bases and V by 6 bases; bases with no gene match: 5. Germline values: CDR1 SNHLY, CDR2 FYNNEI. CDR3 length equals 14 residues. The CDR3 protein is CASRGGQGDQPQHF. The CDR3 bases are TGTGCCAGCAGGGGGGGACAGGGAGATCAGCCCCAGCATTTT.

Written as DNA, the CDR3 is TGTGCCAGCGACGGGGGGGGCAGTCAGCCCCAGCATTTT. Residues: CASDGGGSQPQHF. This chain connects TRBV28 to TRBJ1-5; D is perhaps TRBD1 (6 bases). Per germline, CDR1 MDHEN and CDR2 SYDVKM. V was trimmed by 8 bases and J by 6 bases, leaving 14 bases between them. The CDR3 spans 13 residues.

The chain is built from TRBV7-9 and TRBJ1-1; no firm D call. V shed 5 bases and J shed 2 bases, with 9 bases lying between them. Germline CDR1 SEHNR, CDR2 FQNEAQ (reference sequence). This CDR3 comprises 13 residues. CDR3 nucleotide sequence: TGTGCCAGCAGCCTCGGAAGTAACACTGAAGCTTTCTTT. Amino acid sequence: CASSLGSNTEAFF. Supplemented by reference TRBV7-9 and TRBJ1-1, the full variable domain reads DTGVSQNPRHKITKRGQNVTFRCDPISEHNRLYWYRQTLGQGPEFLTYFQNEAQLEKSRLLSDRFSAERPKGSFSTLEIQRTEQGDSAMYLCASSLGSNTEAFFGQGTRLTVV.

This chain uses TRBV7-6 with TRBJ2-1, with 10 bases that match TRBD1. The CDR3 contains 15 residues. Per the germline V gene, CDR1 is SGHVS and CDR2 is FNYEAQ. The J segment lost 4 bases and the V segment lost 5 bases, leaving 5 bases of the junction unmatched. DNA of the CDR3: TGTGCCAGCAGCCCGACAGGGGGCTATTACAATGAGCAGTTCTTC. This codes for CASSPTGGYYNEQFF.

The rearrangement uses TRBV5-4 and TRBJ1-1; D is perhaps TRBD1 (5 bases). The V end lost 4 bases, the J end lost 6 bases, and 10 bases lay between the germline ends. There are 12 residues in the CDR3. Germline-derived CDR1 and CDR2 are SGHNT and YYREEE (reference sequence). This chain's CDR3 is CASSLGDAEAFF. Here the CDR3 DNA reads TGTGCCAGCAGCCTAGGGGACGCTGAAGCTTTCTTT.

To note about this clone: At one end the junction does not follow the germline gene, possibly because of a read error. The chain links TRBV28 to TRBJ2-2, with D unclear. Germline V gene lookup returns CDR1 MDHEN and CDR2 SYDVKM. This CDR3 has 15 amino acids. Here the CDR3 reads CATSGVLHDTGELFF. In DNA, the CDR3 is TGTGCCACCAGTGGGGTTTTACACGACACCGGGGAGCTGTTTTTT.

This sequence joins TRBV5-6 and TRBJ1-1, with D possibly being TRBD1 (6 bases). The CDR3 runs 18 residues. From germline, CDR1 is SGHDT and CDR2 YYEEEE. The V gene lost 6 bases and the J gene lost 1 base, with 25 bases spanning the gap. The CDR3 region has the DNA TGTGCCAGCACCCCCCATGGGCAGGGGCCAACCAAGAACACTGAAGCTTTCTTT. This translates into CASTPHGQGPTKNTEAFF.

The V gene is TRBV5-1, the J gene TRBJ1-1, with D unresolved. The V gene's germline CDR1 is SGHRS and CDR2 YFSETQ. Trimming left V 2 bases short and J 4 bases short, with 9 bases between. This CDR3 spans 13 amino acids. The CDR3: CASSFNTGTEAFF. For the CDR3, the DNA is TGCGCCAGCAGCTTTAACACGGGCACTGAAGCTTTCTTT.

J is TRBJ2-2 and V is TRBV5-1; TRBD1 is a possible D gene (6 bases). Germline loops: CDR1 SGHRS, CDR2 YFSETQ. With 1 base removed from V and 3 bases from J, the gap between germline ends came to 13 bases. The CDR3 extends over 16 amino acids. The CDR3 coding sequence is TGCGCCAGCAGCTTGAGTTTACAGGGAGACACCGGGGAGCTGTTTTTT. Its protein is CASSLSLQGDTGELFF.

The chain carries TRBV18 and TRBJ1-3; maybe TRBD1 (5 bases). Trimming stripped 1 base from V and 0 bases from J, with 10 bases between. Germline CDR1 reads KGHSH; CDR2 reads LQKENI. The CDR3 sequence is 16 residues long. DNA of the CDR3: TGTGCCAGCTCACCACAGTCAGGGTTCTCTGGAAACACCATATATTTT. Its translation is CASSPQSGFSGNTIYF.